Listed below are T cell receptor beta chains from one sample, sequenced in a study of blood T cell repertoires in COVID-19. Sequencing used immunoSEQ multiplex PCR; TCRdb keeps in-frame clones, though not all of them. This table holds about 240,000 clones, over 65% found once. Sequences were obtained from peripheral blood. These TCRs come from a woman older than 75 with acute or convalescent COVID-19. CDR3s include the opening cysteine and the closing phenylalanine or tryptophan. The D gene is left open where the match is weak. The size field is filled for only some rows; it gives once, few, many or a size class.

j_call	d_call	clone_size	v_call	cdr3_aa	cdr3_nt
TRBJ2-7	NA	NA	TRBV28	CASSLRYEQYF	TGTGCCAGCAGTTTACGCTACGAGCAGTACTTC
TRBJ1-2	TRBD1	NA	TRBV5-4	CASSPDRARYGNGYTF	TGTGCCAGCAGCCCGGACAGGGCCAGATATGGGAATGGCTACACCTTC
TRBJ1-2	NA	NA	TRBV6-5	CASTLIADSLYGYTF	TGTGCCAGCACCTTAATAGCAGACAGCCTCTATGGCTACACCTTC
TRBJ1-1	NA	NA	TRBV2	CASSPEVVTEAFF	TGTGCCAGCAGCCCCGAAGTAGTCACTGAAGCTTTCTTT
TRBJ2-6	NA	NA	TRBV19	CASSTLTGGANVLTF	TGTGCCAGTAGTACCTTAACAGGCGGGGCCAACGTCCTGACTTTC
TRBJ1-5	NA	NA	TRBV7-2	CASSSDIDQPQHF	TGTGCCAGCAGCTCTGACATCGATCAGCCCCAGCATTTT
TRBJ1-2	NA	few	TRBV7-2	CASSLGAWTVGYTF	TGTGCCAGCAGCTTAGGAGCTTGGACAGTCGGCTACACCTTC
TRBJ2-3	NA	few	TRBV5-1	CASSLRGLSTDTQYF	TGCGCCAGCAGCTTGAGGGGTCTAAGCACAGATACGCAGTATTTT
TRBJ1-4	NA	NA	TRBV3-1/TRBV3-2	CASSQELRGNEKLFF	TGTGCCAGCAGCCAAGAGTTGCGGGGTAATGAAAAACTGTTTTTT
TRBJ1-2	NA	NA	TRBV7-2	CASSFRGGSGYTF	TGTGCCAGCAGCTTCAGGGGCGGGTCTGGCTACACCTTC
TRBJ1-3	NA	NA	TRBV27	CASSLQGTGNTIYF	TGTGCCAGCAGCTTACAGGGTACCGGAAACACCATATATTTT
TRBJ1-6	TRBD1	NA	TRBV18	CASSPTGTGNSPLHF	TGTGCCAGCTCACCAACCGGGACAGGGAATTCACCCCTCCACTTT
TRBJ2-4	TRBD1	NA	TRBV4-1	CASSHPTGGRGNIQYF	TGCGCCAGCAGCCACCCGACAGGGGGAAGAGGAAACATTCAGTACTTC
TRBJ2-7	TRBD1	once	TRBV6-5	CASSLGTGAPHEQYF	TGTGCCAGCAGCCTGGGGACAGGGGCCCCCCACGAGCAGTACTTC
TRBJ2-7	NA	NA	TRBV12-3/TRBV12-4	CASSSRAEQYF	TGTGCCAGCAGTTCGCGGGCTGAGCAGTACTTC
TRBJ2-7	TRBD2	NA	TRBV11-3	CASSLGTSGYEQYF	TGTGCCAGCAGCTTAGGGACTAGCGGTTACGAGCAGTACTTC
TRBJ2-7	NA	NA	TRBV5-6	CASSLGGGGLDEQYF	TGTGCCAGCAGCCTGGGAGGAGGGGGCCTTGACGAGCAGTACTTC
TRBJ1-1	NA	NA	TRBV7-9	CASSFGGFGAFF	TGTGCCAGCAGCTTCGGGGGGTTCGGTGCTTTCTTT
TRBJ2-2	TRBD2	NA	TRBV6-1	CASSAGTSPFTGELFF	TGTGCCAGCAGTGCCGGGACTAGCCCATTCACCGGGGAGCTGTTTTTT
TRBJ2-1	NA	NA	TRBV9	CASSVASFNNEQFF	TGTGCCAGCAGCGTAGCGAGCTTTAACAATGAGCAGTTCTTC
TRBJ1-2	TRBD1	NA	TRBV7-8	CASSFGQGAWYGYTF	TGTGCCAGCAGCTTCGGACAGGGGGCGTGGTATGGCTACACCTTC
TRBJ2-3	NA	few	TRBV4-2	CASSQDRSDTQYF	TGTGCCAGCAGCCAAGACAGGTCAGATACGCAGTATTTT